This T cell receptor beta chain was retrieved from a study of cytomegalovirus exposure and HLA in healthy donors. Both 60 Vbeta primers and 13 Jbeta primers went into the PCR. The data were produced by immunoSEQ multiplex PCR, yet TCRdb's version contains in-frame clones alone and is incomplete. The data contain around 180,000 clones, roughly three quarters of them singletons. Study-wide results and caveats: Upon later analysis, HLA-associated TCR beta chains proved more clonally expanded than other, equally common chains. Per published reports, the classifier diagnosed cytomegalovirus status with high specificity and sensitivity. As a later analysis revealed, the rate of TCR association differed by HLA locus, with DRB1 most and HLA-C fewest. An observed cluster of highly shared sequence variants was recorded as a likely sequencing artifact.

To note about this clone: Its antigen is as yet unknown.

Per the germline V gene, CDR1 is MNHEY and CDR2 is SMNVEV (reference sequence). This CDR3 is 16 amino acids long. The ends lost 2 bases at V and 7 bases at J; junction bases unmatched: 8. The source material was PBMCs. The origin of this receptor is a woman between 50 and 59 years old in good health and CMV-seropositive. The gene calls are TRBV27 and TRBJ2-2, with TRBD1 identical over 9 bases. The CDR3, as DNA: TGTGCCAGCAGTTTAAGGACAGGGGTCTACCTCGGGGAGCTGTTTTTT. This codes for CASSLRTGVYLGELFF.